These 31 T cell receptor beta chains originate from one sample sequenced in a study of blood T cell repertoires in COVID-19. Here immunoSEQ multiplex PCR was the method, and the copy in TCRdb shows in-frame clones only, minus some. The repertoire holds 150,000 to 200,000 clones, with about 86% as singletons. Sequenced input: PBMCs or T cells enriched from blood (not recorded which). The source of these receptors is a woman between 45 and 60 years old in a cohort exposed to, infected with or recovered from COVID-19 (not recorded which).

The gene calls are TRBV28 and TRBJ2-5; 8 bases fit TRBD1. The junction had 8 bases not matched to a gene; V was cut back by 8 bases and J by 6 bases. Germline assignment: CDR1 MDHEN and CDR2 SYDVKM. The CDR3 has 13 residues. The CDR3: CASQTGDRQTQYF. For the CDR3, the DNA is TGTGCCAGCCAGACAGGGGATAGGCAGACCCAGTACTTC.

The count of this clone is one. The V and J genes are TRBV5-1 and TRBJ1-6, with D perhaps TRBD1 (6 bases). CDR1 and CDR2 (germline): SGHRS, YFSETQ. The germline V and J ends were trimmed by 1 base and 3 bases, with 29 bases remaining between them. The CDR3 runs to 22 residues. Written as DNA, the CDR3 is TGCGCCAGCAGCTTGCGGGTTATCGGGGGGACGGGGGGCATCTACTATAATTCACCCCTCCACTTT. This sequence encodes CASSLRVIGGTGGIYYNSPLHF.

This chain joins TRBV7-2 and TRBJ2-7; 7 bases fit TRBD2. Germline assignment: CDR1 SGHTA and CDR2 FQGNSA. Unmatched junction bases numbered 13, after V lost 8 bases and J lost 3 bases. CDR3 length equals 15 residues. The CDR3 region has the DNA TGTGCCAGCCTCGGTCTTGTCGGGGGGATCTACGAGCAGTACTTC. It yields the protein CASLGLVGGIYEQYF.

V and J are TRBV19 and TRBJ2-2; a weak D match, TRBD1 (6 bases). The CDR3 extends over 15 amino acids. V lost 6 bases and J lost 1, with 12 bases in between. Per the germline V gene, CDR1 is LNHDA and CDR2 is SQIVND (reference sequence). The CDR3 coding sequence is TGTGCCAGTAGCACCGGGGACAAGAACACCGGGGAGCTGTTTTTT. Residues: CASSTGDKNTGELFF.

This clone showed up just once. The chain recombines TRBV18 with TRBJ1-6, with no clear D. Trimming removed 5 bases from V and 5 bases from J, with 13 bases in between. This CDR3 region has 15 residues. Per germline, CDR1 KGHSH and CDR2 LQKENI. The CDR3: CASSVRHDDNSPLHF. CDR3 DNA: TGTGCCAGCTCAGTACGACACGATGATAATTCACCCCTCCACTTT.

V usage is TRBV28 and J usage is TRBJ1-2; 9 bases line up with TRBD1. This CDR3 is built from 15 residues. CDR1 is MDHEN, CDR2 SYDVKM, per germline. V was clipped by 2 bases and J by 4 bases; unmatched bases: 5. CDR3 loop: CASSLTGGSSYGYTF. The CDR3 nucleotides are TGTGCCAGCAGTTTAACAGGGGGCTCCTCCTATGGCTACACCTTC.

The chain carries TRBV7-2 and TRBJ1-2; the D gene is possibly TRBD1 (6 bases). Trimming removed 4 bases at V and 0 bases at J, with 12 bases between. Germline V lookup: CDR1 SGHTA, CDR2 FQGNSA. There are 15 residues in the CDR3. The CDR3 sequence: CASSWWTVPNYGYTF. In nucleotides, the CDR3 is TGTGCCAGCAGCTGGTGGACAGTTCCTAACTATGGCTACACCTTC.

This clone was seen a single time. The rearrangement joins TRBV24-1 to TRBJ1-2, with 9 positions matching TRBD1. V shed 3 bases, J shed 0 bases, and the junction held 1 base outside the gene matches. Germline CDR1 reads KGHDR; CDR2 reads SFDVKD. This CDR3 has 15 amino acids. The CDR3, as DNA: TGTGCCACCAGTGATCGGACAGGGGCTAACTATGGCTACACCTTC. Residues: CATSDRTGANYGYTF.

This chain connects TRBV29-1 to TRBJ1-1, with 7 bases identical to TRBD1. V was clipped by 6 bases and J by 1 base; unmatched bases: 2. The CDR3 consists of 12 residues. The germline V gene has CDR1 SQVTM and CDR2 ANQGSEA. This chain's CDR3 is CSVNRGNTEAFF. The CDR3 coding sequence is TGCAGCGTGAACAGGGGGAACACTGAAGCTTTCTTT.

The rearrangement joins TRBV18 to TRBJ2-5; TRBD1 aligns across 7 bases. The CDR3 extends over 14 amino acids. V lost 3 bases, J lost 1 base, and 2 bases stayed unmatched. Germline V gene sequence: CDR1 KGHSH, CDR2 LQKENI. The CDR3 DNA reads TGTGCCAGCTCACCGCAGGGGGTCCAAGAGACCCAGTACTTC. Translated, it gives CASSPQGVQETQYF.

The CDR3 region is CASSPQGQGVYSNQPQHF. The DNA for the CDR3 is TGTGCCAGTAGTCCTCAAGGACAGGGAGTTTATAGCAATCAGCCCCAGCATTTT. The chain links TRBV19 to TRBJ1-5; 8 nucleotides align to TRBD1. Per the germline V gene, CDR1 is LNHDA and CDR2 is SQIVND (reference sequence). J lost 0 bases, V lost 5 bases, and 12 bases had no gene match. The CDR3 length is 18 residues.

The gene calls are TRBV15 and TRBJ2-1, with 7 positions matching TRBD1. CDR1 and CDR2 from the germline V gene are LNHNV and YYDKDF (reference sequence). The trim removed 3 bases at V and 4 bases at J, leaving 9 bases unmatched. The CDR3 extends over 16 amino acids. The DNA of the CDR3 is TGTGCCACCAGCAGTCCTGTTGGGACAGAATACAATGAGCAGTTCTTC. Translated: CATSSPVGTEYNEQFF. The full variable domain, completed using reference TRBV15 and TRBJ2-1, is DAMVIQNPRYQVTQFGKPVTLSCSQTLNHNVMYWYQQKSSQAPKLLFHYYDKDFNNEADTPDNFQSRRPNTSFCFLDIRSPGLGDTAMYLCATSSPVGTEYNEQFFGPGTRLTVL.

The chain uses TRBV5-8 and TRBJ1-2; D is uncertain. Germline V gene data show CDR1 as SGHTS and CDR2 as YDEGEE. With 2 bases removed from V and 2 bases from J, the gap between germline ends came to 7 bases. This CDR3 is built from 13 residues. This chain's CDR3 is CASSLTRNYGYTF. DNA for the CDR3: TGTGCCAGCAGCTTAACACGCAACTATGGCTACACCTTC.

This chain links TRBV19 with TRBJ1-3; 8 bases are shared with TRBD1. V shed 5 bases, J shed 4 bases, and the junction held 10 bases outside the gene matches. There are 16 residues in the CDR3. Germline CDR1 and CDR2: LNHDA and SQIVND (reference sequence). CDR3 sequence: CASSPSGQVVGNTIYF. For the CDR3, the DNA is TGTGCCAGTAGTCCATCGGGACAGGTGGTAGGAAACACCATATATTTT.

The rearrangement joins TRBV10-1 to TRBJ2-7, with D possibly being TRBD2 (5 bases). The CDR3 has 14 amino acids. From germline, CDR1 is WNHNN and CDR2 SYGVQD (reference sequence). V dropped 0 bases and J dropped 0 bases, with 6 bases sitting between them. This CDR3 is CASSESAGSYEQYF. CDR3 bases: TGCGCCAGCAGTGAGTCCGCGGGCTCCTACGAGCAGTACTTC.

The chain carries TRBV2 and TRBJ1-3; perhaps TRBD1 as D (6 bases). V lost 4 bases to trimming and J lost 8 bases, with 30 bases between them. The CDR3 extends over 19 amino acids. Germline loops: CDR1 SNHLY, CDR2 FYNNEI. The chain's CDR3 is CASSVRRSNRDKGKDTIYF. CDR3 nucleotide sequence: TGTGCCAGCAGTGTACGGCGTTCTAATCGGGACAAGGGAAAAGACACCATATATTTT.

This clone came up a few times. The chain employs TRBV4-1 and TRBJ1-5; TRBD1 aligns across 10 bases. J lost 6 bases, V lost 6 bases, and 5 bases had no gene match. This CDR3 contains 14 residues. Germline V CDR1 and CDR2: MGHRA, YSYEKL. The CDR3 protein is CASRGTGEGQPQHF. As DNA, the CDR3 is TGCGCCAGCAGGGGGACAGGGGAAGGTCAGCCCCAGCATTTT.

This chain uses TRBV4-1 with TRBJ2-1; TRBD2 matches at 10 bases. The CDR3 length is 15 residues. Trimming took 4 bases from V and 7 from J; bases not matched to a gene: 7. Per germline, CDR1 MGHRA and CDR2 YSYEKL. CDR3 sequence: CASSPAAGGTNEQFF. The CDR3 DNA follows: TGCGCCAGCAGCCCCGCAGCGGGAGGGACGAATGAGCAGTTCTTC.

The chain recombines TRBV20-1 with TRBJ1-1, with D possibly TRBD1 on 6 matching bases. This CDR3 region has 11 residues. Germline CDR1 and CDR2: DFQATT and SNEGSKA (reference sequence). Between the trimmed V and J ends, which lost 1 base and 7 bases, there was a span of 7 bases. This CDR3 is CSARADSEAFF. The DNA for the CDR3 is TGCAGTGCTAGAGCGGACAGTGAAGCTTTCTTT.

The rearrangement uses TRBV2 and TRBJ1-3; 7 bases match TRBD1. Germline CDR1 SNHLY, CDR2 FYNNEI. The V gene end was trimmed by 4 bases and the J gene end by 0 bases; junction bases not matched to a gene: 6. CDR3 size: 16 residues. In DNA, the CDR3 is TGTGCCAGCAGTGCGGAGGGGGCCCACTCTGGAAACACCATATATTTT. Protein sequence: CASSAEGAHSGNTIYF.

CDR3 residues: CSAGSGYTF. CDR3 nucleotide sequence: TGCAGTGCCGGGAGTGGCTACACCTTC. The chain carries TRBV20-1 and TRBJ1-2, with no clear D. The CDR3 is 9 amino acids. CDR1 DFQATT and CDR2 SNEGSKA come from the germline V gene (reference sequence). Trimming removed 6 bases from V and 7 bases from J, with 6 bases in between.

V is TRBV19 and J is TRBJ2-1; TRBD2 agrees at 10 bases. This CDR3 contains 15 residues. Germline V gene sequence: CDR1 LNHDA, CDR2 SQIVND (reference sequence). J gave up 0 bases and V 7 bases, and 3 bases lay outside the gene matches. CDR3 region: CASIAGGSSYNEQFF. The CDR3 region has the DNA TGTGCCAGTATAGCGGGGGGTAGCTCCTACAATGAGCAGTTCTTC.

This rearrangement joins TRBV29-1 to TRBJ1-3; D gene ambiguous. Germline-derived CDR1 and CDR2 are SQVTM and ANQGSEA. V gave up 3 bases and J gave up 0 bases, with 9 bases separating them. The CDR3 is 14 residues long. The chain's CDR3 is CSVEASNSGNTIYF. The DNA of the CDR3 is TGCAGCGTTGAGGCCAGTAACTCTGGAAACACCATATATTTT.

This chain joins TRBV2 and TRBJ2-7, with a tentative D call TRBD1 (7 bases). The CDR3 totals 17 residues. CDR1 SNHLY and CDR2 FYNNEI come from the germline V gene. The V end lost 0 bases, the J end lost 2 bases, and 17 bases lay between the germline ends. The CDR3 DNA follows: TGTGCCAGCAGTGAAGCGTATGTCGGAGGGGGCCCCTACGAGCAGTACTTC. Its protein product is CASSEAYVGGGPYEQYF.

The chain has TRBV9 and TRBJ1-2; a possible D gene is TRBD1 (6 bases). Trimming left V 4 bases short and J 7 bases short, with 14 bases between. The CDR3 sequence is 13 residues long. Germline lookup yields CDR1 SGDLS and CDR2 YYNGEE. CDR3 in amino acids: CASSPREGGGYTF. As DNA, the CDR3 is TGTGCCAGCAGCCCCCGGGAGGGGGGTGGCTACACCTTC.

This chain joins TRBV5-4 and TRBJ2-3; 9 nucleotides align to TRBD2. With 2 bases clipped from V and 2 bases from J, the junction kept 6 bases outside the gene matches. The CDR3 is 16 residues long. In germline, CDR1 is SGHNT, CDR2 YYREEE (reference sequence). The CDR3 region has the DNA TGTGCCAGCAGCTTACGGCGGGGGGGGAACACAGATACGCAGTATTTT. It codes for CASSLRRGGNTDTQYF.

The J gene is TRBJ2-3, the V gene TRBV7-9; perhaps TRBD2 as D (6 bases). Deletions cut 3 bases from V and 4 bases from J, with 8 bases between. This CDR3 spans 13 amino acids. CDR1 is SEHNR, CDR2 FQNEAQ, per germline (reference sequence). DNA for the CDR3: TGTGCCAGCAGCTTCGGGAGTGCAGATACGCAGTATTTT. Amino acids: CASSFGSADTQYF. The variable domain in full, with the rest retrieved from reference TRBV7-9 and TRBJ2-3, is DTGVSQNPRHKITKRGQNVTFRCDPISEHNRLYWYRQTLGQGPEFLTYFQNEAQLEKSRLLSDRFSAERPKGSFSTLEIQRTEQGDSAMYLCASSFGSADTQYFGPGTRLTVL.

The V gene is TRBV3-1 (or the pseudogene TRBV3-2), the J gene TRBJ2-7; maybe TRBD2 (6 bases). The CDR3 sequence is 15 residues long. CDR1 is LGHDT and CDR2 is YNNKEL in the germline V gene (reference sequence). Trimming took 1 base from V and 0 from J, leaving 10 bases between them. CDR3 DNA: TGTGCCAGCAGCCAAGGTGGGGGACTCTCCTACGAGCAGTACTTC. Amino acids: CASSQGGGLSYEQYF.

The chain joins TRBV24-1 to TRBJ1-2, with a weak D call TRBD1 (6 bases). The CDR3 is made up of 14 amino acids. Germline lookup yields CDR1 KGHDR and CDR2 SFDVKD. V was shortened by 4 bases and J by 0 bases, with 8 bases between the two germline ends. The CDR3: CATSDWTANYGYTF. The CDR3 coding sequence is TGTGCCACCAGTGACTGGACAGCTAACTATGGCTACACCTTC.

The chain uses TRBV28 and TRBJ1-2, with TRBD1 identical over 9 bases. Germline-derived CDR1 and CDR2 are MDHEN and SYDVKM. This CDR3 comprises 15 residues. The junction had 10 bases not matched to a gene; V was cut back by 7 bases and J by 4 bases. This chain's CDR3 is CASTPGQGLFYGYTF. CDR3 DNA: TGTGCCAGCACCCCGGGACAGGGTTTATTCTATGGCTACACCTTC.

In this sample, this clone turned up once. This chain links TRBV27 with TRBJ1-5; perhaps TRBD1 as D (5 bases). Trimming shortened V by 0 bases and J by 0 bases, and 6 bases separated the two germline ends. The CDR3 consists of 15 residues. Germline values: CDR1 MNHEY, CDR2 SMNVEV (reference sequence). The CDR3 bases are TGTGCCAGCAGTTTATCGGGGGGTAGCAATCAGCCCCAGCATTTT. Residues: CASSLSGGSNQPQHF.